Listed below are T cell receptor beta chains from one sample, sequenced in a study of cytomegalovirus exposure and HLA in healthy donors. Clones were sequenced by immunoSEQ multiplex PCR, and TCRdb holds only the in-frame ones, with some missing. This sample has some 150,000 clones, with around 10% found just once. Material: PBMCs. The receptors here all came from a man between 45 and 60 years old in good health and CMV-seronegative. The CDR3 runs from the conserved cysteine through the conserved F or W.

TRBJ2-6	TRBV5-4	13	CASSSVGANVLTF
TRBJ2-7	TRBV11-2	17	CASSLDLAVRQVYEQYF
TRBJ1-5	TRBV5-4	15	CASSLAGNSNQPQHF
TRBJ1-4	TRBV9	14	CASSEPGSNEKLFF
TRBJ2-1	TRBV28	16	CASSLYGTGTYNEQFF
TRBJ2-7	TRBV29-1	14	CSVEAGTGSYEQYF
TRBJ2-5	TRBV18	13	CASSNQGEETQYF
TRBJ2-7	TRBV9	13	CASSSQGGHEQYF
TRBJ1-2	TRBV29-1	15	CSVESRDRDAYGYTF
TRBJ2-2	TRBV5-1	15	CASSSTGRNTGELFF
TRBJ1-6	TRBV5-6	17	CASSSGGRAHNNSPLHF
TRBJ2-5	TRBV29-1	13	CSTRDGGGETQYF
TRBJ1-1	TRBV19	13	CASSLAGNTEAFF
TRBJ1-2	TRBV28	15	CASSNQGGPNYGYTF
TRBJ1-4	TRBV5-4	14	CASSRRETNEKLFF
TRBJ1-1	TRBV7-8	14	CASSLAEVNTEAFF
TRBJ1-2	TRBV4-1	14	CASSQEVGAGGYTF
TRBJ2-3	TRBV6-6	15	CASSFVAPSTDTQYF
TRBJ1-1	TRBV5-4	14	CASSFGAGNTEALF
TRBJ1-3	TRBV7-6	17	CASSLSTGKGSGNTIYF
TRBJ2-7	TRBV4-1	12	CASSQDSGEQYF
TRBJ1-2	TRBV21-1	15	CASSKPVEGHYGYTF
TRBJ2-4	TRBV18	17	CASSPSGLAGAKNIQYF
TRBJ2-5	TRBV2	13	CATKLLGVETQYF
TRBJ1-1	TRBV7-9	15	CAGSLPPGTGGKAFF
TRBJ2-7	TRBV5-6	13	CASSPTSGYEQYF
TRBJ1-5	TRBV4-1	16	CASSQDPTGLRQPQHF
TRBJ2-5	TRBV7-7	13	CASTLAGPGTQYF
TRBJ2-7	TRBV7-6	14	CASSLGAGFGEQYF
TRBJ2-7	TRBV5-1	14	CASSIGGTSYEQYF
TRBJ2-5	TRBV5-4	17	CASTHLGTGGFQETQYF
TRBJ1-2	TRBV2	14	CASSFTGEYYGYTF
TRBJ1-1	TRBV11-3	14	CASSPGTEITEAFF
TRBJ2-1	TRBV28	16	CASSLSGLAGVNEQFF
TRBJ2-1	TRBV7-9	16	CASSARRASGKDEQFF
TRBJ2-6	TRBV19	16	CASSIDEGTGANVLTF
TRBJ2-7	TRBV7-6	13	CASSKSASGEQYF
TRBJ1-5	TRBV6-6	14	CASKYDSGNQPQHF
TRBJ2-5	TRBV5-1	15	CASSFLQGFQETQYF
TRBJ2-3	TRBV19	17	CASSPSRTAGPRDTQYF
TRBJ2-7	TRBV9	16	CASSAMDRGSSYEQYF
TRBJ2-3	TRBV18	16	CASSRRTSGGADTQYF
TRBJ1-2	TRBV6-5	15	CASSPDRGPRGGYTF
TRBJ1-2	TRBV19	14	CASSTVQGGYGYTF
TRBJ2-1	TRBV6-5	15	CASSKGQGTYNEQFF
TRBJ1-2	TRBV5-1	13	CASSLLQGYGYTF
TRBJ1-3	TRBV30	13	CAWSSGRVNTIYF
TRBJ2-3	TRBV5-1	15	CASSPGTGILDTQYF
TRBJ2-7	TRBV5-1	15	CASSWETSGSYGQYF
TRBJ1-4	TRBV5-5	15	CASSLEARRAEKLFF
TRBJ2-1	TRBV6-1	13	CASTRLAGGEQFF
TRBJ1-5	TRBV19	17	CASSTLNVGHSNQPQHF
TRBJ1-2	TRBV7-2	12	CASSLRTDYPTF
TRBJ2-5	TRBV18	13	CASSPQSQETQYF